The 18 T cell receptor beta chains below all came from one sample that was sequenced in a study of blood T cell repertoires in COVID-19. Generated by immunoSEQ multiplex PCR, the TCRdb table keeps only in-frame clones and is missing some. The table has roughly 44,000 clones, over 85% seen once. The sequencing sample was made of peripheral blood. The receptor set was obtained from an elderly man with acute or convalescent COVID-19.

This chain connects TRBV11-3 to TRBJ2-3; D ambiguous. This CDR3 has 14 amino acids. V was trimmed by 5 bases and J by 1 base, leaving 10 bases between them. Germline V CDR1 and CDR2: SGHNT, YENEEA. The CDR3 nucleotides read TGTGCCAGCAGCCTCTCCCCGGGCACAGATACGCAGTATTTT. Protein: CASSLSPGTDTQYF.

The chain combines TRBV7-3 with TRBJ1-3, with D perhaps matching TRBD1 (5 bases). The V and J ends lost 4 bases and 2 bases respectively, with 12 bases between them. The CDR3 length is 15 residues. Germline V gene data show CDR1 as SGHTA and CDR2 as FQGTGA. The CDR3 DNA sequence: TGTGCCAGCAGCTCTGGAGGGGAAGCTGGAAACACCATATATTTT. Protein sequence: CASSSGGEAGNTIYF. Looking up the rest from reference TRBV7-3 and TRBJ1-3 gives the full variable domain: GAGVSQTPSNKVTEKGKYVELRCDPISGHTALYWYRQSLGQGPEFLIYFQGTGAADDSGLPNDRFFAVRPEGSVSTLKIQRTERGDSAVYLCASSSGGEAGNTIYFGEGSWLTVV.

The chain links TRBV11-2 to TRBJ1-2, with D possibly being TRBD1 (5 bases). Trimming left V 1 base short and J 7 bases short, with 10 bases between. The CDR3 length is 13 residues. Germline V gene data show CDR1 as SGHAT and CDR2 as FQNNGV. CDR3 sequence (DNA): TGTGCCAGCAGCTTAGCAGGGAATTTTGGCTACACCTTC. Residues: CASSLAGNFGYTF.

This sequence joins TRBV3-1 (or the pseudogene TRBV3-2) and TRBJ2-2, with a weak D call TRBD1 (5 bases). Looked up from germline, CDR1 is LGHDT and CDR2 is YNNKEL (reference sequence). Between the trimmed V and J ends, which lost 2 bases and 6 bases, there was a span of 7 bases. The CDR3 consists of 13 residues. The CDR3 protein is CASSQQGPGELFF. The CDR3, as DNA: TGTGCCAGCAGCCAACAGGGTCCCGGGGAGCTGTTTTTT.

This chain connects TRBV5-1 to TRBJ2-5, with a tentative D call TRBD1 (6 bases). The germline V gene has CDR1 SGHRS and CDR2 YFSETQ. V was trimmed by 4 bases and J by 5 bases, leaving 15 bases between them. The CDR3 is made up of 14 amino acids. CDR3 region: CASSTQGGRETQYF. Written as DNA, the CDR3 is TGCGCCAGCAGCACACAGGGCGGCCGGGAGACCCAGTACTTC.

The V call is TRBV11-2, the J call TRBJ1-2; the D gene is possibly TRBD1 (6 bases). This CDR3 comprises 15 residues. Trimming removed 1 base at V and 0 bases at J, with 9 bases between. From germline, CDR1 is SGHAT and CDR2 FQNNGV. The CDR3 loop is CASSLGGQPNYGYTF. CDR3 in DNA: TGTGCCAGCAGCTTAGGGGGACAACCTAACTATGGCTACACCTTC.

The genes are TRBV6-1 and TRBJ2-5, with 10 bases that match TRBD2. V lost 2 bases to trimming and J lost 6 bases; unmatched junction nucleotides: 12. CDR3 length: 17 amino acids. CDR1 and CDR2 (germline): MNHNS, SASEGT. The DNA of the CDR3 is TGTGCCAGCAGTGAAACCCTGCCCCTAGCGGGGGAAAAGACCCAGTACTTC. Amino acid sequence: CASSETLPLAGEKTQYF.

This clone occurred once. The chain links TRBV5-1 to TRBJ1-3; no firm D call. The CDR3 consists of 14 residues. From germline, CDR1 is SGHRS and CDR2 YFSETQ. V was cut by 7 bases and J by 0 bases, with 11 bases left in between. The DNA for the CDR3 is TGCGCCAGCCATCGCGGGTTCTCTGGAAACACCATATATTTT. This gives the protein CASHRGFSGNTIYF. Using reference TRBV5-1 and TRBJ1-3 for the parts outside the CDR3, the full variable domain is KAGVTQTPRYLIKTRGQQVTLSCSPISGHRSVSWYQQTPGQGLQFLFEYFSETQRNKGNFPGRFSGRQFSNSRSEMNVSTLELGDSALYLCASHRGFSGNTIYFGEGSWLTVV.

The chain is built from TRBV10-3 and TRBJ1-2; D is unresolved. Trimming took 1 base from V and 6 from J, leaving 6 bases between them. The CDR3 runs to 12 residues. CDR1 and CDR2 from the germline V gene are ENHRY and SYGVKD. The chain's CDR3 is CAISEYGDGYTF. CDR3 DNA sequence: TGTGCCATCAGTGAGTACGGGGATGGCTACACCTTC.

The chain is built from TRBV5-6 and TRBJ1-4; D gene unclear. Germline V gene data show CDR1 as SGHDT and CDR2 as YYEEEE. V was clipped by 3 bases and J by 4 bases, with 7 bases between them. This CDR3 contains 13 residues. The CDR3 bases are TGTGCCAGCAGCTACGCGGGTAATGAAAAACTGTTTTTT. It codes for CASSYAGNEKLFF.

The table lists this clone with a count of one. V gene TRBV28 combines with J gene TRBJ1-1, with D perhaps matching TRBD1 (5 bases). Trimming took off 4 bases at V and 3 bases at J, with 12 bases between the two ends. This CDR3 has 14 amino acids. Germline V gene sequence: CDR1 MDHEN, CDR2 SYDVKM. CDR3 in DNA: TGTGCCAGCAGTTCGCCCCCGGGGGACACTGAAGCTTTCTTT. Translated, it gives CASSSPPGDTEAFF.

J is TRBJ1-2 and V is TRBV4-1, with 9 nucleotides matching TRBD1. The CDR3 contains 14 residues. Trimming cost V 5 bases and J 8 bases; bases outside gene matches: 9. Germline V CDR1 and CDR2: MGHRA, YSYEKL. The CDR3 spells CASSAHRGLTGYTF. CDR3 DNA: TGCGCCAGCAGCGCCCACAGGGGGCTAACGGGCTACACCTTC.

V gene TRBV9 combines with J gene TRBJ2-2, with D possibly TRBD1 on 6 matching bases. CDR1 is SGDLS and CDR2 is YYNGEE in the germline V gene. CDR3 length: 17 residues. V lost 0 bases, J lost 0 bases, and 12 bases lay in between. CDR3 loop: CASSVAGELPNTGELFF. In nucleotides, the CDR3 is TGTGCCAGCAGCGTAGCAGGGGAGCTTCCGAACACCGGGGAGCTGTTTTTT.

The chain carries TRBV2 and TRBJ1-4; TRBD1 agrees at 7 bases. The CDR3 sequence is 14 residues long. Germline CDR1 is SNHLY and CDR2 is FYNNEI. The V segment lost 0 bases and the J segment 7 bases; nucleotides outside the gene matches: 2. The CDR3 DNA reads as TGTGCCAGCAGTGAAGCAGGGGGCGGTGAAAAACTGTTTTTT. This codes for CASSEAGGGEKLFF.

J is TRBJ2-3 and V is TRBV3-1 (or the pseudogene TRBV3-2); D is uncertain. In germline, CDR1 is LGHDT, CDR2 YNNKEL (reference sequence). The V end was cut by 4 bases, the J end by 0 bases, with 17 bases between. This CDR3 comprises 17 residues. The CDR3 sequence is CASSLKARSSSTDTQYF. CDR3 bases: TGTGCCAGCAGCCTGAAGGCAAGGAGTTCTAGCACAGATACGCAGTATTTT.

The chain joins TRBV6-1 to TRBJ2-7; D remains ambiguous. The germline CDR1 and CDR2 sequences are MNHNS and SASEGT. Trimming stripped 2 bases from V and 2 bases from J, with 7 bases between. CDR3 length: 13 residues. The DNA of the CDR3 is TGTGCCAGCAGTGAACTAGGAGCCTACGAGCAGTACTTC. Protein product: CASSELGAYEQYF.

The chain recombines TRBV7-8 with TRBJ2-1; a weak D match, TRBD2 (5 bases). V lost 2 bases, J lost 4 bases, and 12 bases lay in between. The CDR3 has 15 amino acids. The germline V gene encodes CDR1 SGHVS and CDR2 FQNEAQ. CDR3 coding DNA: TGTGCCAGCAGCTTAATTATTCGGGGATACAATGAGCAGTTCTTC. This sequence encodes CASSLIIRGYNEQFF.

The V gene is TRBV19, the J gene TRBJ1-5; 11 bases map to TRBD1. Looked up from germline, CDR1 is LNHDA and CDR2 is SQIVND (reference sequence). V shed 6 bases, J shed 3 bases, and the junction held 7 bases outside the gene matches. This CDR3 contains 16 residues. CDR3 sequence (DNA): TGTGCCAGTAGACGGACAGGGGGCATAAACAATCAGCCCCAGCATTTT. Protein sequence: CASRRTGGINNQPQHF.